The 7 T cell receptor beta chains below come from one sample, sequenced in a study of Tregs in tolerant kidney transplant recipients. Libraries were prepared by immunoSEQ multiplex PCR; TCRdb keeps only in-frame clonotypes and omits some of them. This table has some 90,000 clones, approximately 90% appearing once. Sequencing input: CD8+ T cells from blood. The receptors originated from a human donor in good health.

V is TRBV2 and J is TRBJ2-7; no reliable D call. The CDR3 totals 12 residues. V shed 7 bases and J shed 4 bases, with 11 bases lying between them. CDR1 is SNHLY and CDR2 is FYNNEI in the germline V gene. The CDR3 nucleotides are TGTGCCAGCATAAGATGGGGTTACGAGCAGTACTTC. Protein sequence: CASIRWGYEQYF.

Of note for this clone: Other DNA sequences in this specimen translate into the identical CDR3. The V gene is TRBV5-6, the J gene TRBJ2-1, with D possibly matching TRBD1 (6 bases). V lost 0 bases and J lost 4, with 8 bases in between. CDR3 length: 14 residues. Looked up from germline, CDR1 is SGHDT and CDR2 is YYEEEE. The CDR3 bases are TGTGCCAGCAGCTTGGCAGGGGCGTACAATGAGCAGTTCTTC. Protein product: CASSLAGAYNEQFF.

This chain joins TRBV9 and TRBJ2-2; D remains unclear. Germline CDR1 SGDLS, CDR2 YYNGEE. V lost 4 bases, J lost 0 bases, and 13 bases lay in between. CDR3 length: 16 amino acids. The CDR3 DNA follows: TGTGCCAGCAGCCCCCCCGGCTACGCGAACACCGGGGAGCTGTTTTTT. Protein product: CASSPPGYANTGELFF.

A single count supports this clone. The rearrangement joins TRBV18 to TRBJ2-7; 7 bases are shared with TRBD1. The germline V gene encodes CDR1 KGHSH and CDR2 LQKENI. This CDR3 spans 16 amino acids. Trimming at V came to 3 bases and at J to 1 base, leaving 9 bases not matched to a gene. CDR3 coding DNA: TGTGCCAGCTCACCCCGGACAGGCCTAACGTCCTACGAGCAGTACTTC. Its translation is CASSPRTGLTSYEQYF.

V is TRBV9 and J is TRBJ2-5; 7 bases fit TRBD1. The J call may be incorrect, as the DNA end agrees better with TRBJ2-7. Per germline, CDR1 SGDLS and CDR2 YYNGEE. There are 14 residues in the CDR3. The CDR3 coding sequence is TGTGCCAGCAGCGTACAGGGGGAGTCTTACGAGCAGTACTTC. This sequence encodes CASSVQGESYEQYF.

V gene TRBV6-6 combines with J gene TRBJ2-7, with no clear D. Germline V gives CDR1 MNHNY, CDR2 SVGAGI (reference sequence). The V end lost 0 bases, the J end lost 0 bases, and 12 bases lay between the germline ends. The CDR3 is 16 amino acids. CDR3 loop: CASSYSGSADSYEQYF. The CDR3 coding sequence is TGTGCCAGCAGTTACTCAGGATCAGCCGACTCCTACGAGCAGTACTTC.

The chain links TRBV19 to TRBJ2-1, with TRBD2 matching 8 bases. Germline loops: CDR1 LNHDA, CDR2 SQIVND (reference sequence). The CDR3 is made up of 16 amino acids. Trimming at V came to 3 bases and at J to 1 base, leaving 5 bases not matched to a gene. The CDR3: CASSIGAGVSYNEQFF. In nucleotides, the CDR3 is TGTGCCAGTAGTATCGGAGCGGGGGTTTCCTACAATGAGCAGTTCTTC.